The present TCR beta chain was sequenced within a study of shared clonotypes between healthy human individuals. Study-wide background: The study used three CD4 naive, three CD4 memory, two CD8 naive and one CD8 memory plate per donor. Whole-study results and caveats: Genetic and exposure-history diversity was limited by the small donor number.

TCRdb's copy holds only in-frame clones and misses some; the assay was immunoSEQ multiplex PCR. Found here are 2 million to 2.5 million clones, just under 95% of them singletons; the top ten hold roughly 1.1%. Naive CD8 cells comprised CD45RO-negative, CCR7-positively selected cells, excluding terminally differentiated effector memory CD45RA+ cells. With regard to this clone: Its matching antigen is unknown.

This receptor was taken from a man younger than 35 in good health. The material sequenced was naive CD8+ T cells sorted from blood.

The CDR3 sequence: CASSLVQVRSTDTQYF. The DNA of the CDR3 is TGCGCCAGCAGCTTGGTACAAGTCCGTAGCACAGATACGCAGTATTTT. The rearrangement uses TRBV5-1 and TRBJ2-3; D is unresolved. Germline V lookup: CDR1 SGHRS, CDR2 YFSETQ. Trimming cost V 0 bases and J 0 bases, with 11 bases left between them. CDR3 length: 16 residues.